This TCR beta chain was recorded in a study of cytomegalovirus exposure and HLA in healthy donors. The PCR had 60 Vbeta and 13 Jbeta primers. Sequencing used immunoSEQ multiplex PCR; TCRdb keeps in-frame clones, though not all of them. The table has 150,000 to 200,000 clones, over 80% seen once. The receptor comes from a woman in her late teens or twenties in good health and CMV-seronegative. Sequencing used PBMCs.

DNA of the CDR3: TGTGCCAGCAGCGTAGGTTTCGGGACAGATACGCAGTATTTT. It is translated as CASSVGFGTDTQYF. V usage is TRBV9 and J usage is TRBJ2-3, with no clear D. CDR1 and CDR2 from the germline V gene are SGDLS and YYNGEE. V was pared by 0 bases and J by 3 bases, with 8 bases between. The CDR3 totals 14 residues.